The 24 T cell receptor beta chains below were found in one sample sequenced in a study of cytomegalovirus exposure and HLA in healthy donors. Researchers ran the PCR with 60 Vbeta and 13 Jbeta primers. Sequenced by immunoSEQ multiplex PCR; TCRdb stores in-frame clones only, minus some. This sample has hundreds of thousands of clones; roughly 75% occur once, and the top ten carry 1.5% to 2%. What was sequenced was PBMCs. The receptors shown here come from a woman in her 30s in good health and CMV-seronegative.

In the case of this clone: The same CDR3 also results from other DNA sequences found in this sample. This chain joins TRBV7-6 and TRBJ2-3; D is possibly TRBD2 (5 bases). The CDR3 covers 15 residues. Germline-derived CDR1 and CDR2 are SGHVS and FNYEAQ. V was clipped by 1 base and J by 2 bases, with 10 bases between them. CDR3 region: CASSLVGGPTDTQYF. The CDR3 DNA reads TGTGCCAGCAGCTTAGTTGGAGGCCCCACAGATACGCAGTATTTT.

Note on this clone: One junction end disagrees with the germline gene, perhaps due to a read error. V is TRBV15 and J is TRBJ2-6; D gene unclear. The V gene's germline CDR1 is LNHNV and CDR2 YYDKDF (reference sequence). This CDR3 has 16 amino acids. CDR3: CATSRDRRSGANVLTF. The CDR3 region has the DNA TGTGCAACCAGCAGAGATCGCAGATCTGGGGCCAACGTCCTGACTTTC.

The genes are TRBV9 and TRBJ2-5; 14 bases fit TRBD2. The ends lost 3 bases at V and 5 bases at J; junction bases unmatched: 6. The CDR3 has 16 amino acids. Germline CDR1 is SGDLS and CDR2 is YYNGEE. The DNA for the CDR3 is TGTGCCAGCAGCGCCGGGACTAGCGGGAGTTTGGAGACCCAGTACTTC. It encodes CASSAGTSGSLETQYF.

The genes are TRBV7-8 and TRBJ2-1, with D unclear. The length of the CDR3 is 13 residues. Germline V gene lookup returns CDR1 SGHVS and CDR2 FQNEAQ. The germline V and J ends were trimmed by 6 bases and 8 bases, with 14 bases remaining between them. CDR3 residues: CASRLDLSDEQFF. DNA of the CDR3: TGTGCCAGCAGACTCGATCTGTCGGATGAGCAGTTCTTC.

This clone was detected only once. The chain combines TRBV14 with TRBJ2-5; D gene ambiguous. Germline V CDR1 and CDR2: SGHDN, FVKESK. This CDR3 has 16 amino acids. With 2 bases removed from V and 5 bases from J, the gap between germline ends came to 18 bases. The CDR3 loop reads CASSQLLAVERETQYF. The CDR3 DNA sequence: TGTGCCAGCAGCCAATTACTCGCGGTAGAGAGGGAGACCCAGTACTTC.

This clone was seen just once. The rearrangement uses TRBV7-2 and TRBJ2-1; the match to TRBD2 covers 8 bases. V lost 3 bases to trimming and J lost 6 bases; unmatched junction nucleotides: 7. Germline CDR1 SGHTA, CDR2 FQGNSA. The CDR3 runs 15 residues. CDR3 nucleotide sequence: TGTGCCAGCAGCTTTGTCGGGGGGGCCTTCAATGAGCAGTTCTTC. This encodes CASSFVGGAFNEQFF.

A note on this clone: This sample includes further DNA sequences coding for the same CDR3. The chain combines TRBV1 with TRBJ1-6. TRBV1 counts as a pseudogene. The CDR3 covers 16 residues. The CDR3 sequence is CTSSHSYSSYNSPLHF. In DNA form, the CDR3 reads TGCACCAGCAGCCATTCCTACTCCTCCTATAATTCCCCCCTCCACTTT.

This clone was seen once. One end of the junction is discordant with germline, which a read error may explain. The rearrangement links TRBV7-2 to TRBJ2-3; 12 bases align to TRBD2. Germline CDR1 SGHTA, CDR2 FQGNSA. The CDR3 is made up of 17 amino acids. The CDR3 DNA reads TGTGACAGCAGCCAAGTGGCGACTAGCGGGAGTACAGATACGCAGTATTTT. The encoded protein is CDSSQVATSGSTDTQYF.

This clone was counted a few times. The chain is built from TRBV19 and TRBJ1-2, with D possibly TRBD1 on 6 matching bases. Germline CDR1 and CDR2: LNHDA and SQIVND (reference sequence). The V and J ends lost 6 bases and 8 bases respectively, with 19 bases between them. There are 14 residues in the CDR3. In nucleotides, the CDR3 is TGTGCCAGTAGGGAAGGACAGATCGCGAGCGGCTACACCTTC. Its translation is CASREGQIASGYTF.

This clone turned up a few times. This chain links TRBV11-3 with TRBJ2-5; no clear D. The CDR3 runs 14 residues. The V gene lost 5 bases and the J gene lost 1 base, with 11 bases spanning the gap. Germline lookup yields CDR1 SGHNT and CDR2 YENEEA. CDR3: CASSDPRAQETQYF. The CDR3 DNA is TGTGCCAGCAGCGACCCTAGAGCCCAAGAGACCCAGTACTTC.

This rearrangement joins TRBV7-9 to TRBJ2-7, with 8 bases that match TRBD2. Germline-derived CDR1 and CDR2 are SEHNR and FQNEAQ (reference sequence). The CDR3 is made up of 16 amino acids. V dropped 1 base and J dropped 4; count of bases not matched to a gene: 9. CDR3 DNA sequence: TGTGCCAGCAGCTTAGGGGATAGCGGGGTTTGGTACGAGCAGTACTTC. This encodes CASSLGDSGVWYEQYF.

This clone was seen once. This rearrangement joins TRBV2 to TRBJ2-3; the D is unclear. Trimming took off 2 bases at V and 3 bases at J, with 6 bases between the two ends. Germline values: CDR1 SNHLY, CDR2 FYNNEI. The CDR3 length is 13 residues. In DNA, the CDR3 is TGTGCCAGCAGTGAACGGTATACAGATACGCAGTATTTT. It translates to CASSERYTDTQYF.

V and J are TRBV7-9 and TRBJ1-3; 8 bases align to TRBD1. The length of the CDR3 is 16 residues. V lost 5 bases, J lost 3 bases, and 9 bases stayed unmatched. The germline V gene has CDR1 SEHNR and CDR2 FQNEAQ (reference sequence). CDR3 region: CASSQTGVRSGNTIYF. The CDR3 DNA follows: TGTGCCAGCAGCCAGACAGGGGTAAGAAGTGGAAACACCATATATTTT.

V and J are TRBV10-3 and TRBJ1-5; weak D call: TRBD1 (6 bases). Trimming removed 2 bases at V and 1 base at J, with 12 bases between. Looked up from germline, CDR1 is ENHRY and CDR2 is SYGVKD. The CDR3 is 16 residues long. This chain's CDR3 is CAISEGGQGSNQPQHF. Written as DNA, the CDR3 is TGTGCCATCAGTGAGGGGGGACAAGGGAGCAATCAGCCCCAGCATTTT.

The V and J genes are TRBV5-1 and TRBJ2-1, with TRBD2 matching over 12 bases. After removal of 3 bases from V and 7 bases from J, the junction contained 5 bases not matched to a gene. From germline, CDR1 is SGHRS and CDR2 YFSETQ. The CDR3 spans 15 residues. The CDR3 DNA reads as TGCGCCAGCAGCTCGACTAGCGGGAGTTTAAATGAGCAGTTCTTC. It specifies CASSSTSGSLNEQFF.

The chain joins TRBV28 to TRBJ2-7; 9 bases map to TRBD1. The DNA end is more similar to TRBJ2-1, so the J call may be wrong. The CDR3 consists of 12 residues. Germline V gives CDR1 MDHEN, CDR2 SYDVKM. CDR3 sequence reads: CASTPSDRGQFF. The DNA for the CDR3 is TGTGCCAGCACCCCATCGGACAGGGGGCAGTTCTTC.

This sequence joins TRBV30 and TRBJ2-3; D unclear. From germline, CDR1 is GTSNPN and CDR2 SVGIG (reference sequence). The CDR3 consists of 14 residues. The V end lost 1 base, the J end lost 7 bases, and 15 bases lay between the germline ends. The CDR3, as DNA: TGTGCCTGGAGTGCCCCCCCAGCGAGGCATACGCAGTATTTT. It is translated as CAWSAPPARHTQYF.

J is TRBJ2-5 and V is TRBV29-1, with 11 nucleotides matching TRBD1. The V segment lost 8 bases and the J segment 4 bases; nucleotides outside the gene matches: 6. Germline V gene lookup returns CDR1 SQVTM and CDR2 ANQGSEA. The CDR3 sequence is 13 residues long. The chain's CDR3 is CSSWTGGLETQYF. CDR3 DNA sequence: TGCAGCTCGTGGACAGGGGGCCTAGAGACCCAGTACTTC.

The rearrangement links TRBV9 to TRBJ1-5; maybe TRBD1 (6 bases). Looked up from germline, CDR1 is SGDLS and CDR2 is YYNGEE. The CDR3 is 19 residues long. Trimming shortened V by 4 bases and J by 4 bases, and 27 bases separated the two germline ends. Here the CDR3 reads CASSQRAGVRERGNQPQHF. CDR3 DNA: TGTGCCAGCAGCCAGAGGGCAGGGGTTCGAGAAAGGGGTAATCAGCCCCAGCATTTT.

CDR3 sequence reads: CAWIGEFNTEAFF. CDR3 DNA: TGTGCCTGGATAGGGGAATTCAACACTGAAGCTTTCTTT. The chain is built from TRBV30 and TRBJ1-1, with a possible D match to TRBD1 (5 bases). V lost 4 bases and J lost 2, with 11 bases in between. CDR3 size: 13 residues. In germline, CDR1 is GTSNPN, CDR2 SVGIG (reference sequence).

The chain employs TRBV6-1 and TRBJ1-2; 7 bases fit TRBD1. The CDR3 sequence is 16 residues long. Trimming at V came to 2 bases and at J to 4 bases, leaving 10 bases not matched to a gene. Germline values: CDR1 MNHNS, CDR2 SASEGT. The CDR3 bases are TGTGCCAGCAGTGAACCTGGGGACAGTACGGTCTATGGCTACACCTTC. Encoded protein: CASSEPGDSTVYGYTF.

The chain uses TRBV30 and TRBJ1-1; D possibly corresponds to TRBD1 (5 bases). CDR1 GTSNPN and CDR2 SVGIG come from the germline V gene (reference sequence). This CDR3 has 13 amino acids. V dropped 1 base and J dropped 1 base, with 7 bases sitting between them. CDR3 DNA sequence: TGTGCCTGGAGTGCTACAGGGAACACTGAAGCTTTCTTT. It translates to CAWSATGNTEAFF.

The V gene is TRBV2, the J gene TRBJ2-1; D is unresolved. Germline lookup yields CDR1 SNHLY and CDR2 FYNNEI. V gave up 7 bases and J gave up 4 bases, with 14 bases separating them. CDR3 length: 14 amino acids. The DNA for the CDR3 is TGTGCCAGCAACACCCTCGAGGCTTACAATGAGCAGTTCTTC. The encoded protein is CASNTLEAYNEQFF.

The chain joins TRBV7-9 to TRBJ2-1; TRBD2 might be the D (6 bases). CDR3 size: 14 residues. In germline, CDR1 is SEHNR, CDR2 FQNEAQ (reference sequence). The V and J ends lost 3 bases and 5 bases respectively, with 11 bases between them. The CDR3 DNA sequence: TGTGCCAGCAGCTTGGTCGGGGAGGACAATGAGCAGTTCTTC. It encodes CASSLVGEDNEQFF.